This T cell receptor beta chain originates from a study of blood T cell repertoires in COVID-19. The table came from immunoSEQ multiplex PCR; TCRdb's copy has only in-frame clones and leaves some out. The sample shows 280,000 or so clones, around 86% of them seen only once. This CDR3 is 13 amino acids long. V lost 5 bases and J lost 1, with 11 bases in between. Germline V gene sequence: CDR1 SQVTM, CDR2 ANQGSEA. Sequenced sample: peripheral blood. V usage is TRBV29-1 and J usage is TRBJ1-1; D possibly corresponds to TRBD1 (5 bases). The receptor comes from a woman aged 30 to 39 who had recovered from COVID-19. CDR3 DNA sequence: TGCAGCGTTATAGACGGACAGAACACTGAAGCTTTCTTT. This sequence encodes CSVIDGQNTEAFF.